This TCR beta chain was identified during a study of regulatory T cells in long-lasting Graves disease. Combining iRepertoire HTBI primers with Arm-PCR of CDR3 regions, the authors built TCR beta libraries. TCRdb re-called the multiplex PCR reads through MiXCR, storing one row per CDR3 protein. The sample holds 360,000 or so distinct CDR3 sequences, about 11% seen once. With regard to this clonotype: A far larger clone lies a single base away; this is likely a read error.

The time point: newly diagnosed GD, antithyroid drugs for less than 3 months. After RNA was extracted from PBMCs, the TCR library was made from it. The sample was also linked to a second study, of T cells in Graves' hyperthyroidism and ophthalmopathy.

The receptor comes from a woman aged 18-30 years with Graves disease. This material consisted of peripheral blood mononuclear cells (PBMCs), taken at new diagnosis, from a patient treated with antithyroid drugs.

The CDR3 nucleotides are TGTGCCGGCAGCCGCGGGACAGTCAGCACAGATACGCAGTATTTT. It yields the protein CAGSRGTVSTDTQYF. The V call is TRBV7-9, the J call TRBJ2-3, with D perhaps matching TRBD1 (7 bases). CDR1 and CDR2 from the germline V gene are SEHNR and FQNEAQ (reference sequence). The CDR3 is 15 amino acids.